Listed below are T cell receptor beta chains from one sample, sequenced in a study of T cells in Graves' hyperthyroidism and ophthalmopathy. TCRdb itself ran the multiplex PCR reads through MiXCR, one entry per CDR3 protein. The sample has 20,000 to 30,000 distinct CDR3 sequences, less than 45% seen once. The sample taken for sequencing was blood. The receptors derive from a woman between 25 and 40 years old with Graves' hyperthyroidism. Both conserved end residues are part of each CDR3. The D gene is left open where the match is weak. Not every row has a clone size; where given, it reads once, few, many or a size class.

d_call	j_call	v_call	clone_size	cdr3_nt	cdr3_aa
-	TRBJ1-3	TRBV6-5	-	TGTGCCAGCAGCATGGACACCATATATTTT	CASSMDTIYF
TRBD1	TRBJ2-7	TRBV10-2	-	TGCGCCAGCACCCTTACAGGGGGCTACGAGCAGTACTTC	CASTLTGGYEQYF
TRBD1	TRBJ2-2	TRBV5-1	-	TGCGCCAGTAGTCAGGACAGGCGTTACGCCGAGGAGCTGTTTTTT	CASSQDRRYAEELFF
-	TRBJ2-7	TRBV15	-	TGTGCCACCAGCAGAGTTACAGGTGGCTCCTACGAGCAGTACTTC	CATSRVTGGSYEQYF
-	TRBJ1-6	TRBV5-1	many	TGCGCCAGCAGCTTGGTTGCAGGGTTTGATTCACCCCTCCACTTT	CASSLVAGFDSPLHF
-	TRBJ2-4	TRBV2	-	TGTGCCAGCAGTGGGGACGGGGCCTTTCAGTACTTC	CASSGDGAFQYF
-	TRBJ2-1	TRBV7-3	-	TGTGCCAGCAGCTTAAAACCCCGGGATGAGCAGTTCTTC	CASSLKPRDEQFF
-	TRBJ1-1	TRBV28	many	TGTGCCAGCAGTTTCTGGAACACTGAAGCTTTCTTT	CASSFWNTEAFF
TRBD2	TRBJ2-3	TRBV6-1	-	TGTGCCAGCAGTGAAACAAGCGGGACCGGTGCAGATACGCAGTATTTT	CASSETSGTGADTQYF
-	TRBJ1-1	TRBV5-4	-	TGTGCCAGCAGACCAGTACCGGCCACTGAAGCTTTCTTT	CASRPVPATEAFF
TRBD1	TRBJ1-2	TRBV29-1	medium-sized	TGCAGCGTTGAAAAGGGGAGGACAGGGGCTAACTATGGCTACACCTTC	CSVEKGRTGANYGYTF
-	TRBJ2-5	TRBV7-7	many	TGTGCTAGCAGCCCCGCGGCCTCGGAGACCCAGTACTTC	CASSPAASETQYF
-	TRBJ2-7	TRBV30	many	TGTGCCTGGAGTGTTCTCCACGAGCAGTACTTC	CAWSVLHEQYF
-	TRBJ2-3	TRBV20-1	-	TGCAGTGCTAGATACGGTAGCTCCTACAATGAGCAGTATTTT	CSARYGSSYNEQYF
TRBD1	TRBJ2-3	TRBV6-6	many	TGTGCCAGCAGTTTTACCCAGGGGGCCGCAGATACGCAGTATTTT	CASSFTQGAADTQYF
TRBD2	TRBJ2-6	TRBV7-8	many	TGTGCCAGCAGCTCGGCCCGACTAGCGGGCGGGGCCAACGTCCTGACTTTC	CASSSARLAGGANVLTF
-	TRBJ2-1	TRBV9	-	TGTGCCAGCAGCGACAACTCTAAACAGGACTTCTCCTACAATGAGCAGTTCTTC	CASSDNSKQDFSYNEQFF
TRBD2	TRBJ2-3	TRBV29-1	medium-sized	TGCAGCGTTGAAGTAGGCGTGGAGCGGGAGTCTATAGATACGCAGTATTTT	CSVEVGVERESIDTQYF
-	TRBJ1-5	TRBV12-3/TRBV12-4	-	TGTGCCAGCAGTTTTCATTCAAGGGGCACAGATACGCAGCATTTT	CASSFHSRGTDTQHF
-	TRBJ2-7	TRBV29-1	many	TGCAGCGCCTGTGGAGGGCCCGCCTACGAGCAGTACTTC	CSACGGPAYEQYF
TRBD2	TRBJ2-1	TRBV30	few	TGTGCCTGGAGTGTACGAGGACTAGCGGGAGATGAGCAGTTCTTC	CAWSVRGLAGDEQFF
TRBD1	TRBJ1-1	TRBV25-1	many	TGTGCCAGCAGTGTGACAGGGGCGAACACTGAAGCTTTCTTT	CASSVTGANTEAFF
-	TRBJ2-1	TRBV6-1	many	TGTGCCAGCAGTGAGCAGGCACACAATGAGCAGTTCTTC	CASSEQAHNEQFF
TRBD1	TRBJ1-2	TRBV29-1	medium-sized	TGCAGCGTTGAACCCGGACAGGGGATGATGGGCTACACCTTC	CSVEPGQGMMGYTF
-	TRBJ2-6	TRBV10-1	-	TGCGCCAGCAGTGAGTCTGGGGCCAACGTCCTGACTTTC	CASSESGANVLTF
-	TRBJ1-1	TRBV3-1	many	TGTGCCAGCAGCCTCTCGAACACTGAAGCTTTCTTT	CASSLSNTEAFF
TRBD2	TRBJ2-1	TRBV7-8	medium-sized	TGTGCCAGCAGCCTGGGGCTAGCGGGAGTCTTCAATGAGCAGTTCTTC	CASSLGLAGVFNEQFF
-	TRBJ2-5	TRBV5-5	-	TGTGCCAGCAGCTTCAACAGGGAGAATCAGCCCCAGTACTTC	CASSFNRENQPQYF
TRBD2	TRBJ2-1	TRBV25-1	-	TGTGCCAGCAGATTCTTAGGGGGACTAGCGGAAGACAATGAGCAGTTCTTC	CASRFLGGLAEDNEQFF
-	TRBJ1-5	TRBV28	-	TGTGCCAGCAGTAAGATCCGGGGTTGGAGCAATCAGCCCCAGCATTTT	CASSKIRGWSNQPQHF
TRBD1	TRBJ2-1	TRBV20-1	once	TGCAGTGTTACCCAGGGGGTTGAGCAGTTCTTC	CSVTQGVEQFF
-	TRBJ1-2	TRBV27	many	TGTGCCAGCAGTTTATCGGGGGACGGCTACACCTTC	CASSLSGDGYTF
-	TRBJ2-3	TRBV12-3/TRBV12-4	-	TGTGTCACTAGAAGCACAGACACGCAGTATTTT	CVTRSTDTQYF
TRBD1	TRBJ1-6	TRBV19	medium-sized	TGTGCCAGTAGTTTCGACTCAGGGGGAGGCGGCTCACCCCTCCACTTT	CASSFDSGGGGSPLHF
-	TRBJ1-2	TRBV18	-	TGTGCCAGCTCACCACCGGGGTGGTCCGGCTATGGCTACACCTTC	CASSPPGWSGYGYTF
-	TRBJ1-2	TRBV2	medium-sized	TGTGCCAGCAGTGAAAGCGGGAGGGGCTACACCTTC	CASSESGRGYTF
-	TRBJ2-7	TRBV11-1	many	TGTGCCAGCAGCTTAGAAAGGACGGAATACGAGCAGTACTTC	CASSLERTEYEQYF
-	TRBJ2-1	TRBV5-4	many	TGTGCCAGCAGCTTGGCTAGGGACAATGAGCAGTTCTTC	CASSLARDNEQFF
-	TRBJ2-7	TRBV24-1	-	TGTGCCACCAGTGATTTGTTCAAGCGGCCCGGGGAGCTGTACTTC	CATSDLFKRPGELYF
-	TRBJ2-7	TRBV24-1	-	TGTGCCACCAGTGATCCTAGTCTAGGGACCTACGAGCAGTACTTC	CATSDPSLGTYEQYF
-	TRBJ2-5	TRBV5-1	-	TGCGCCAGCAGCTTGTCCCACGGACATTCCGAAGAGACCCAGTACTTC	CASSLSHGHSEETQYF
-	TRBJ2-1	TRBV14	-	TGTGCCAGCAGCCAAGAAGGGGGGGACAGGTTTTACAATGAGCAGTTCTTC	CASSQEGGDRFYNEQFF
TRBD1	TRBJ2-5	TRBV28	-	TGTGCCAGCGCCCAGACAGGGTTTTGGGAGACCCAGTGCTTC	CASAQTGFWETQCF
-	TRBJ2-5	TRBV7-2	-	TGTGCCAGCAGCCCTAGAGTGGTTCGGGAGACCCAGTACTTC	CASSPRVVRETQYF
-	TRBJ2-7	TRBV29-1	-	TGCAGCGTTGCTAGGACCGGGTTCCGAGAGCAGTACTTC	CSVARTGFREQYF
-	TRBJ2-1	TRBV7-7	-	TGTGCTAGCAGCTTTGGCTCGAGCTCCTACAATGAGCAGTTCTTC	CASSFGSSSYNEQFF
-	TRBJ2-3	TRBV20-1	many	TGCAGTGCCATACCCAGGGAAGTCACAGATACGCAGTATTTT	CSAIPREVTDTQYF
-	TRBJ1-5	TRBV20-1	-	TGCAGTGCCCCGGATCTTTCGGGGACCCAGCATTTT	CSAPDLSGTQHF
-	TRBJ2-5	TRBV24-1	many	TGTGCCACCAGTGATTCCCGGGAACTAGACGGCGAGACCCAGTACTTC	CATSDSRELDGETQYF
-	TRBJ1-3	TRBV19	-	TGTGCCAGTAGTTCGGGACGGGTCCTCTCTGGAAACACCATATATTTT	CASSSGRVLSGNTIYF
-	TRBJ2-3	TRBV24-1	-	TGTGCCACCACAGATACGCAGTATTTT	CATTDTQYF